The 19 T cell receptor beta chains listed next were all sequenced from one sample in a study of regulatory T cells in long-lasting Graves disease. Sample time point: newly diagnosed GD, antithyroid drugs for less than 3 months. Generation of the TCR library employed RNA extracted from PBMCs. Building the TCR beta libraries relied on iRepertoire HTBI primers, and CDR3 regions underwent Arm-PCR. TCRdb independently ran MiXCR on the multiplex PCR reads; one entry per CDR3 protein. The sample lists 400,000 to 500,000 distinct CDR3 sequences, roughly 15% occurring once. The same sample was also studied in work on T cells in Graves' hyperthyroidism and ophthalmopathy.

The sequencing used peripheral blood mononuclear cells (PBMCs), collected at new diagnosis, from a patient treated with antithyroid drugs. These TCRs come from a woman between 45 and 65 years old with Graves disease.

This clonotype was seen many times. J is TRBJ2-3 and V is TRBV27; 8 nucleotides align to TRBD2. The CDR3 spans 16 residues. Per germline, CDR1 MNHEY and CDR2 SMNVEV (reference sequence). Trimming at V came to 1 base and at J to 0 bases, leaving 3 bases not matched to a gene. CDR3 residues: CASSLLPSGSTDTQYF. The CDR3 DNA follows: TGTGCCAGCAGTTTATTGCCTAGCGGGAGCACAGATACGCAGTATTTT.

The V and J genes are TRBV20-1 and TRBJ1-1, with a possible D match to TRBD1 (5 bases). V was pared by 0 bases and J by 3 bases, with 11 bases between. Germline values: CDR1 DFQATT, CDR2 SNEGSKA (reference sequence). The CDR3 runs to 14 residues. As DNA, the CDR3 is TGCAGTGCTAGAGATCACCAGGGAGACACTGAAGCTTTCTTT. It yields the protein CSARDHQGDTEAFF.

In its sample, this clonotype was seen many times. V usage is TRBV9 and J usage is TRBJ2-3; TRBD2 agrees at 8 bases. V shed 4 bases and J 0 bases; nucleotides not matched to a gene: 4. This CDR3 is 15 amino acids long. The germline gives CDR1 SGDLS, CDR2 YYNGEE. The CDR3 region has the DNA TGTGCCAGCAGCACCACTAGCGGAAGCACAGATACGCAGTATTTT. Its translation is CASSTTSGSTDTQYF.

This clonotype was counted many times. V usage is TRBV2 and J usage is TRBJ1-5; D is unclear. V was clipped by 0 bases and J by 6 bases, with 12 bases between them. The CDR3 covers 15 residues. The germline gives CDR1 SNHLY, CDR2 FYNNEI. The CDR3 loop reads CASSEAGLRGQPQHF. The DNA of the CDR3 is TGTGCCAGCAGTGAAGCGGGGTTGCGGGGTCAGCCCCAGCATTTT.

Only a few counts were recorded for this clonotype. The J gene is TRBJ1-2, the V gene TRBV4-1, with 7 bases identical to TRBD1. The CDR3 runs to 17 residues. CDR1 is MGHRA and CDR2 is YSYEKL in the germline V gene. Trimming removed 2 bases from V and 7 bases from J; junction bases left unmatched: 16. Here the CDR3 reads CASSQPGQRPPPSGYTF. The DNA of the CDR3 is TGCGCCAGCAGCCAACCGGGACAGCGTCCCCCCCCTAGTGGCTACACCTTC.

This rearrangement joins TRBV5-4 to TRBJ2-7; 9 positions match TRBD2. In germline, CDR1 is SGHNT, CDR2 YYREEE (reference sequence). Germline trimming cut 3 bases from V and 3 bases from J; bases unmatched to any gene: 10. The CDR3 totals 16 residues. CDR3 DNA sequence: TGTGCCAGCAGCTCTTCCGCGGGAGGGCCCATCTACGAGCAGTACTTC. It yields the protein CASSSSAGGPIYEQYF.

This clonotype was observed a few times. For the CDR3, the DNA is TGCGCCAGCAGCCAAGTGGAGGGGCAGGATATCTACGAGCAGTACTTC. Its translation: CASSQVEGQDIYEQYF. The rearrangement joins TRBV4-1 to TRBJ2-7, with D maybe TRBD2 (6 bases). Germline V CDR1 and CDR2: MGHRA, YSYEKL. The length of the CDR3 is 16 residues. Trimming took off 1 base at V and 3 bases at J, with 16 bases between the two ends.

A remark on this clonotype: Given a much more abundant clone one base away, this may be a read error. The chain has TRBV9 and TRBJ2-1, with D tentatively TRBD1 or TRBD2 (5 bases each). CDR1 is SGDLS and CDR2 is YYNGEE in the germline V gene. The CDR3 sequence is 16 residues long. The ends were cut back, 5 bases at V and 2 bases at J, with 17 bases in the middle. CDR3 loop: CASSDGRWDPYNEQFF. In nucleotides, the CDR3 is TGTGCCAGCAGTGACGGACGGTGGGACCCCTACAATGAGCAGTTCTTC.

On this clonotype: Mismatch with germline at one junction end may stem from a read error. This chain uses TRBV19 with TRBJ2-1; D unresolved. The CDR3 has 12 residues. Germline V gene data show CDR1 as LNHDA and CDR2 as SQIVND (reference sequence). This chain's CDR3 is CATIPYPGEQLF. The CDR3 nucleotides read TGTGCCACCATACCTTACCCTGGTGAGCAGCTCTTC.

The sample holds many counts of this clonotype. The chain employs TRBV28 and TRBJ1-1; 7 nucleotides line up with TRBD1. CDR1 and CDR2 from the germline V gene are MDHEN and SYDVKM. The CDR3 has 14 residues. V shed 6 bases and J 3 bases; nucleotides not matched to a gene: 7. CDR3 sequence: CASRRQGIYTEAFF. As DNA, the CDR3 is TGTGCCAGCAGGAGACAGGGTATCTACACTGAAGCTTTCTTT.

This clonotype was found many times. CDR3 DNA: TGTGCCAGCAGAGGCGGGGAGCTGTTTTTT. Translating gives CASRGGELFF. The chain recombines TRBV28 with TRBJ2-2, with no clear D. The CDR3 sequence is 10 residues long. Trimming took off 6 bases at V and 7 bases at J, with 3 bases between the two ends. Germline lookup yields CDR1 MDHEN and CDR2 SYDVKM.

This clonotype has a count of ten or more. Written as DNA, the CDR3 is TGTGCCAGGGGACTAGCGGGAAAGGGTCCAGATACGCAGTATTTT. Its translation is CARGLAGKGPDTQYF. This chain uses TRBV2 with TRBJ2-3; 13 bases match TRBD2. Losses at the gene ends were 9 bases for V and 4 bases for J; bases not matched to a gene: 7. CDR1 and CDR2 from the germline V gene are SNHLY and FYNNEI. This CDR3 has 15 residues.

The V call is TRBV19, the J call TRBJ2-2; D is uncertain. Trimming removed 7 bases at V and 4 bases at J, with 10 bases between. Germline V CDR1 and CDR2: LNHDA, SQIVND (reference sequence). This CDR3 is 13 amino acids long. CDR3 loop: CASKADTTGELFF. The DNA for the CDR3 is TGTGCCAGTAAGGCAGACACCACCGGGGAGCTGTTTTTT.

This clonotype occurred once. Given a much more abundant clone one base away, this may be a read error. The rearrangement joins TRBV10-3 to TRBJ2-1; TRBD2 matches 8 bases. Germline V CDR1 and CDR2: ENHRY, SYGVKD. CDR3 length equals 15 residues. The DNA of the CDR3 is TGTGCCATCGGTGAGTTTGCGGGAGGATACAATGAGCAGTTCTTC. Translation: CAIGEFAGGYNEQFF.

Here the CDR3 DNA reads TGCGCCAGCAGCCGGGAAACTAGCGGACTAGCCAAAAACATTCAGTACTTC. Its protein is CASSRETSGLAKNIQYF. This chain joins TRBV4-1 and TRBJ2-4, with TRBD2 matching 8 bases. Germline V gives CDR1 MGHRA, CDR2 YSYEKL. Trimming at V came to 4 bases and at J to 0 bases, leaving 8 bases not matched to a gene. The CDR3 runs 17 residues.

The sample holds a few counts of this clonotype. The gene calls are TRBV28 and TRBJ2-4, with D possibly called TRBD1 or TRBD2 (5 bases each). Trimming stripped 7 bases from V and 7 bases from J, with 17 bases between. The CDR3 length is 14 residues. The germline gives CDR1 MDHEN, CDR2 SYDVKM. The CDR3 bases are TGTGCCAGCAATTCTTACAGGCGCGGGAACATTCAGTACTTC. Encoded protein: CASNSYRRGNIQYF. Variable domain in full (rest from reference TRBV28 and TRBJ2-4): DVKVTQSSRYLVKRTGEKVFLECVQDMDHENMFWYRQDPGLGLRLIYFSYDVKMKEKGDIPEGYSVSREKKERFSLILESASTNQTSMYLCASNSYRRGNIQYFGAGTRLSVL.

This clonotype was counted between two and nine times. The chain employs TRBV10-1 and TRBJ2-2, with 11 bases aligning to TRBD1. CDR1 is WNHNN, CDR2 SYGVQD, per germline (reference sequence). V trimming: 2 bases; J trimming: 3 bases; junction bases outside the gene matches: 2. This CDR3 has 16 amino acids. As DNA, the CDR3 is TGCGCCAGCAGTGAGGGACAGGGGGCTTACACCGGGGAGCTGTTTTTT. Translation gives CASSEGQGAYTGELFF.

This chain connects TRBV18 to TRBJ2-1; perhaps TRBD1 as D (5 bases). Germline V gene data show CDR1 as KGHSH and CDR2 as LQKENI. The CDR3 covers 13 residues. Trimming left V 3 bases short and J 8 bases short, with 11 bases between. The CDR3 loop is CASSPQGFDEQFF. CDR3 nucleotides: TGTGCCAGCTCACCTCAGGGATTCGATGAGCAGTTCTTC.

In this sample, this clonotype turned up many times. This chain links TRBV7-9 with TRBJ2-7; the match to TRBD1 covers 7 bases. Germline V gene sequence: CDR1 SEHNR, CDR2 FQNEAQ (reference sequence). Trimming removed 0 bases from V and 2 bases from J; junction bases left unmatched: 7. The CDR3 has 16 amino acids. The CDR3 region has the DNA TGTGCCAGCAGCTTAGCCGAGGGACAGAGAGCCTACGAGCAGTACTTC. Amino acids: CASSLAEGQRAYEQYF.